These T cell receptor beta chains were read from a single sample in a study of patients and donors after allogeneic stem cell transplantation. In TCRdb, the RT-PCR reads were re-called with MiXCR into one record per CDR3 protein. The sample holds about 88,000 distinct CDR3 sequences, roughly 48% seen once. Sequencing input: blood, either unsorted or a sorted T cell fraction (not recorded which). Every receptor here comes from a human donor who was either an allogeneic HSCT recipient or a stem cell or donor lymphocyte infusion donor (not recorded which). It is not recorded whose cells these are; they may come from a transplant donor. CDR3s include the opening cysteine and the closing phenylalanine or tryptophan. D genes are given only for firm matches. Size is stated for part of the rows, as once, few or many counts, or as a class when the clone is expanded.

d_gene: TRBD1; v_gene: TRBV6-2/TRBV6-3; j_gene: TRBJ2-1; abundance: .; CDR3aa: CASSPQTGFHEQFF; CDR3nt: TGTGCCAGCAGTCCGCAGACAGGGTTCCATGAGCAGTTCTTC
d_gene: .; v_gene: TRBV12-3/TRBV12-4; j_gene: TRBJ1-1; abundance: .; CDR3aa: CASNRVMNTEAFF; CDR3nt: TGTGCCAGCAACAGGGTCATGAACACTGAAGCTTTCTTT
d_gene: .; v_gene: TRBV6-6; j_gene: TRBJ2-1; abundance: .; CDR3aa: CASSQGTSSSYNEQFF; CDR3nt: TGTGCCAGCAGCCAAGGGACTTCCAGCTCCTACAATGAGCAGTTCTTC
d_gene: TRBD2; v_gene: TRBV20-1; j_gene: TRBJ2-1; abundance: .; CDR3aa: CSARDRLAGVYEQFF; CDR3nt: TGCAGTGCTAGAGACCGACTAGCGGGAGTCTATGAGCAGTTCTTC
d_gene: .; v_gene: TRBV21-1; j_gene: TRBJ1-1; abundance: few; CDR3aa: CASSRQGLTSINTEAFF; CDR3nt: TGTGCCAGCAGCCGACAGGGACTGACCTCTATCAACACTGAAGCTTTCTTT
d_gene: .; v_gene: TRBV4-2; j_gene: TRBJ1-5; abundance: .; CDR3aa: CASSQRSSNQPQHF; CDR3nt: TGTGCCAGCAGCCAAAGGTCCTCCAATCAGCCCCAGCATTTT
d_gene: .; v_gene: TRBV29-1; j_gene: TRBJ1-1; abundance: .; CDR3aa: CSVEGTGGTEAFF; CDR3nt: TGCAGCGTTGAAGGGACGGGAGGGACTGAAGCTTTCTTT
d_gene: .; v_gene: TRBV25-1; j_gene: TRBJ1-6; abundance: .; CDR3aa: CASTGGYSPLHF; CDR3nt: TGTGCCAGCACAGGTGGCTATTCACCCCTCCACTTT
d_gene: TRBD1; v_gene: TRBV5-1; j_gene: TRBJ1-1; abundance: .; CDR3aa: CASSLSSLRDRGWMNTEAFF; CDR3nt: TGCGCCAGCAGCTTGTCGTCCCTCCGGGACAGAGGATGGATGAACACTGAAGCTTTCTTT
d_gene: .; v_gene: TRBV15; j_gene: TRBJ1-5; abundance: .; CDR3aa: CATSRADPPGQPQHF; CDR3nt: TGTGCCACCAGCAGGGCTGACCCGCCGGGGCAGCCCCAGCATTTT
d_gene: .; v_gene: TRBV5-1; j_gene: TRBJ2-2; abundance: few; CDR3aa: CASSLGQETGELFF; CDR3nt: TGCGCCAGCAGCTTGGGGCAGGAGACCGGGGAGCTGTTTTTT
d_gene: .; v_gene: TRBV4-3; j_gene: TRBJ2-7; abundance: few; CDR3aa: CASSQDRTYEQYF; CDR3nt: TGCGCCAGCAGCCAAGACAGGACCTACGAGCAGTACTTC
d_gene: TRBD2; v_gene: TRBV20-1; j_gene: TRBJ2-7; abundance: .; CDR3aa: CSAWTSGSSSYEQYF; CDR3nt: TGCAGTGCTTGGACTAGCGGGAGTTCTTCCTACGAGCAGTACTTC
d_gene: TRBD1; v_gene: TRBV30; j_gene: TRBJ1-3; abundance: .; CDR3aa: CAWSVGPGQGFGNTIYF; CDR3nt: TGTGCCTGGAGTGTAGGTCCGGGACAGGGATTCGGAAACACCATATATTTT
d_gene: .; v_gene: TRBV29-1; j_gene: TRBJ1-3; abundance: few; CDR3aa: CSPGRDTIYF; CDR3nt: TGCAGCCCCGGGCGGGACACCATATATTTT
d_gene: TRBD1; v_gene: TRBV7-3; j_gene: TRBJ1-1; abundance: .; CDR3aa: CASSQDRGSTEAFF; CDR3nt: TGTGCCAGCAGCCAAGACAGGGGCTCCACTGAAGCTTTCTTT
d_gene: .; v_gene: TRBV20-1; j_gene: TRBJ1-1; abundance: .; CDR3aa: CSASKGLNTEAFF; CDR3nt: TGCAGTGCTAGCAAGGGCTTGAACACTGAAGCTTTCTTT
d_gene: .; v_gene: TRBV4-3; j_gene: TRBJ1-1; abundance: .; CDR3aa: CASSQETVRATEAFF; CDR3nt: TGCGCCAGCAGCCAAGAAACGGTTCGGGCCACTGAAGCTTTCTTT
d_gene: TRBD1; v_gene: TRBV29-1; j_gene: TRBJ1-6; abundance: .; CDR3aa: CSVGQGGNSPLHF; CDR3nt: TGCAGCGTAGGACAGGGAGGAAATTCACCCCTCCACTTT
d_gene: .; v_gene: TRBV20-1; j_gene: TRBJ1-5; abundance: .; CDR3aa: CSANNYTDSSNQPQHF; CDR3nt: TGCAGTGCCAACAATTACACGGACAGCAGCAATCAGCCCCAGCATTTT
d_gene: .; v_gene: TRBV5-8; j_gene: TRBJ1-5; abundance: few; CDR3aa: CASRVTYSNQPQHF; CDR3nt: TGTGCCAGCAGGGTCACTTATAGCAATCAGCCCCAGCATTTT
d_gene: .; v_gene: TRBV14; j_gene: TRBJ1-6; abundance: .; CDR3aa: CASSQIRPGGNSPLHF; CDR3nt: TGTGCCAGCAGCCAAATACGTCCGGGCGGGAATTCACCCCTCCACTTT
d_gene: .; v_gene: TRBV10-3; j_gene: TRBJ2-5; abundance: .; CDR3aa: CAAGGLGETQYF; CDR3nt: TGTGCCGCAGGGGGGTTGGGGGAGACCCAGTACTTC
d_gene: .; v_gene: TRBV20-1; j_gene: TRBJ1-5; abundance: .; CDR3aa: CSAGTGIPNQPQHF; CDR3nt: TGCAGTGCTGGGACGGGGATACCAAATCAGCCCCAGCATTTT
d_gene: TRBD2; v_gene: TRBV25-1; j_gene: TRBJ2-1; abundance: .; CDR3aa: CASSVSGGDYNEQFF; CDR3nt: TGTGCCAGCAGTGTGAGCGGGGGGGACTACAATGAGCAGTTCTTC
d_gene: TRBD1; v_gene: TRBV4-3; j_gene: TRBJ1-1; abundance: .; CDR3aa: CASSRQGGITEAFF; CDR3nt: TGCGCCAGCAGCCGCCAAGGGGGCATCACTGAAGCTTTCTTT
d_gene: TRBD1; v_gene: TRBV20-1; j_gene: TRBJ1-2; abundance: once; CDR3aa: CSARRGQGGYTF; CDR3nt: TGCAGTGCCCGAAGGGGGCAGGGTGGCTACACCTTC
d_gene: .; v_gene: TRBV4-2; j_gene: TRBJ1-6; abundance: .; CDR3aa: CASSQENIGNSPLHF; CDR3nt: TGTGCCAGCAGCCAAGAAAACATAGGAAATTCACCCCTCCACTTT
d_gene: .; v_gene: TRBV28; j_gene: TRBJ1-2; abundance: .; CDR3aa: CASSEGGTNYGYTF; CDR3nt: TGTGCCAGCAGTGAGGGAGGGACTAACTATGGCTACACCTTC
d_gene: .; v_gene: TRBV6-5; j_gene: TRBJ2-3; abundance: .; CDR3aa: CASSYASITDTQYF; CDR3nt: TGTGCCAGCAGTTACGCTAGCATCACAGATACGCAGTATTTT
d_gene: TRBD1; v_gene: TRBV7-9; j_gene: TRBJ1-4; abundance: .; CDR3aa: CASSWTGSKEKLFF; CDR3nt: TGTGCCAGCAGCTGGACAGGGTCTAAGGAAAAACTGTTTTTT
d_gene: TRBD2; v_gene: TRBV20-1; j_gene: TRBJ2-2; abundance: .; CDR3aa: CSASGLAGGNTGELFF; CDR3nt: TGCAGTGCTTCCGGACTAGCGGGAGGGAACACCGGGGAGCTGTTTTTT
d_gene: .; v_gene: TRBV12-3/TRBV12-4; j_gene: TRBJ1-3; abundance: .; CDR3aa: CASKVGSSGNTIYF; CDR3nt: TGTGCCAGCAAAGTCGGCTCCTCTGGAAACACCATATATTTT
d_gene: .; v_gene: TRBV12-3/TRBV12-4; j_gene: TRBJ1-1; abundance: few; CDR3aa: CASSLAPPTPEAFF; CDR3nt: TGTGCCAGCAGTTTAGCTCCCCCCACCCCTGAAGCTTTCTTT
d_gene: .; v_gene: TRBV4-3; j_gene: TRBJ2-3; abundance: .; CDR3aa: CASSQDPTSSSEDTDTQYF; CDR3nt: TGCGCCAGCAGCCAAGATCCCACATCGTCTAGCGAAGACACAGATACGCAGTATTTT
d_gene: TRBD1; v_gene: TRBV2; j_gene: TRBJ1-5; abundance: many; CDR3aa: CASSGTGRSNQPQHF; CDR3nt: TGTGCCAGCAGTGGGACAGGTCGAAGCAATCAGCCCCAGCATTTT
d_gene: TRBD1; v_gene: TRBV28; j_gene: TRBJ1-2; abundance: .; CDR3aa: CASSGQGLFYGYTF; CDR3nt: TGTGCCAGCAGCGGACAGGGCCTTTTCTATGGCTACACCTTC
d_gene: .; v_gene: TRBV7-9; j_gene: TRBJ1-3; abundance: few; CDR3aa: CASTTNPSSGNTIYF; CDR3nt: TGTGCCAGCACCACGAATCCCAGCTCTGGAAACACCATATATTTT
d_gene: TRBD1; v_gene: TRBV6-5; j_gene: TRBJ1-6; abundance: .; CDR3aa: CASSSDRENSPLHF; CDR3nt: TGTGCCAGCAGTTCAGACAGGGAGAATTCACCCCTCCACTTT
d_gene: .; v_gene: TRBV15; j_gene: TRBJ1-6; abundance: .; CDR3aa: CATSREPKAVSPLHF; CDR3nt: TGTGCCACCAGCAGAGAGCCGAAGGCGGTTTCACCCCTCCACTTT
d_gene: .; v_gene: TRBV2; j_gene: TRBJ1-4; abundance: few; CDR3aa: CASNKDSLTNEKLFF; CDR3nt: TGTGCCAGCAATAAAGACAGCTTGACTAATGAAAAACTGTTTTTT
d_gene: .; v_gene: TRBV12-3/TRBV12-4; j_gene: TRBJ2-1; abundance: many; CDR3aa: CASRALGSYNEQFF; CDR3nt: TGTGCCAGCAGAGCTCTCGGCTCCTACAATGAGCAGTTCTTC
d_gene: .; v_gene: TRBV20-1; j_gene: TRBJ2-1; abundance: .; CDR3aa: CSARVARIINSSSYNEQFF; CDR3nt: TGCAGTGCTAGAGTCGCCCGAATCATCAACTCATCGAGCTACAATGAGCAGTTCTTC
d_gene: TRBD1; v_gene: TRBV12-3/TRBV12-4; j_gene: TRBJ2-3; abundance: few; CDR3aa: CASSPGDRGVDTQYF; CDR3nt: TGTGCCAGCAGTCCAGGGGACAGGGGGGTAGATACGCAGTATTTT
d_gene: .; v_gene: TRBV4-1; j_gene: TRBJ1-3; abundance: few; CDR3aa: CASSLEPGYSGNTIYF; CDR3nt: TGCGCCAGCAGCCTAGAGCCCGGGTACAGTGGAAACACCATATATTTT
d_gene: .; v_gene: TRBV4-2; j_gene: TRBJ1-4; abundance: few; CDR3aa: CASSHPQGYEKLFF; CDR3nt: TGTGCCAGCAGCCATCCCCAGGGTTATGAAAAACTGTTTTTT
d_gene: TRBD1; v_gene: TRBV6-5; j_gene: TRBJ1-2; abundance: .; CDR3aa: CASSYTRDSLADYGYTF; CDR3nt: TGTGCCAGCAGTTACACCAGGGACAGTCTGGCAGACTATGGCTACACCTTC
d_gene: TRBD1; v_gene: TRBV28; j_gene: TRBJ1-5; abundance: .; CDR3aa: CASSFDRTGVNQPQHF; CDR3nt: TGTGCCAGCAGTTTCGATCGGACAGGGGTAAATCAGCCCCAGCATTTT
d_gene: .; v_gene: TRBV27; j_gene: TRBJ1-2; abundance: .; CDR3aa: CASSLRTPISYGYTF; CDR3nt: TGTGCCAGCAGTTTAAGAACACCTATCTCCTATGGCTACACCTTC
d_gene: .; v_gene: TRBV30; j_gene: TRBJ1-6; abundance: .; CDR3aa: CAWRVRSSYNSPLHF; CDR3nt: TGTGCCTGGAGGGTGAGGAGCTCCTATAATTCACCCCTCCACTTT
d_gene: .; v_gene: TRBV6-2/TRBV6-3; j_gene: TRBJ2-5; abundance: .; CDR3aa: CASSLTITETQYF; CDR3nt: TGTGCCAGCAGCCTAACTATAACGGAGACCCAGTACTTC
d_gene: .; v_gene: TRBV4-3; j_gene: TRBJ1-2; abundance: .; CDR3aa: CASSQVPRTPANYGYTF; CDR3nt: TGCGCCAGCAGCCAAGTCCCCCGGACGCCAGCTAACTATGGCTACACCTTC
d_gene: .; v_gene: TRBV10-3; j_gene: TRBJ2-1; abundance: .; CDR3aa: CAIMGAEDEQFF; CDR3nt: TGTGCCATCATGGGCGCAGAGGATGAGCAGTTCTTC
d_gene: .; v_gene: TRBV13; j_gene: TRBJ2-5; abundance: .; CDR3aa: CASSLLGRETQYF; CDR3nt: TGTGCCAGCTCGTTGCTAGGTCGGGAGACCCAGTACTTC
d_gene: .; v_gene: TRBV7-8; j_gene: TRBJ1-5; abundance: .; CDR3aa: CASSLKFPQHF; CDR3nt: TGTGCCAGCAGCTTAAAGTTTCCCCAGCATTTT
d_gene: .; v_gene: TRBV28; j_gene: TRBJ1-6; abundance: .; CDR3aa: CASSLERTKNSPLHF; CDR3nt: TGTGCCAGCAGTTTAGAGAGGACGAAAAATTCACCCCTCCACTTT
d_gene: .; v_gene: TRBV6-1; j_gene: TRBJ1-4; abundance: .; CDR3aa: CASSEVSERDGYEKLFF; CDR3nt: TGTGCCAGCAGTGAAGTGAGTGAAAGGGACGGCTATGAAAAACTGTTTTTT
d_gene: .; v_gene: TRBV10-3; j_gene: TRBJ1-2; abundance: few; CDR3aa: CAISKQVNYGYTF; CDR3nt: TGTGCCATCAGCAAACAGGTTAACTATGGCTACACCTTC